The 28 T cell receptor beta chains in this list originate from one sample, sequenced in a study of blood T cell repertoires in COVID-19. Clones were sequenced by immunoSEQ multiplex PCR, and TCRdb holds only the in-frame ones, with some missing. The sample yields 400,000 to 500,000 clones, roughly 90% seen once. Material for sequencing was PBMCs or T cells enriched from blood (not recorded which). The receptors stem from a woman between 18 and 30 years old who had been exposed to COVID-19.

The chain couples TRBV5-1 to TRBJ2-7; 7 nucleotides match TRBD1. CDR1 is SGHRS and CDR2 is YFSETQ in the germline V gene. With V trimmed by 2 bases and J by 2 bases, 1 base remained unmatched. The CDR3 is made up of 13 amino acids. The CDR3 sequence: CASSFGTAYEQYF. CDR3 coding DNA: TGCGCCAGCAGCTTTGGGACAGCCTACGAGCAGTACTTC.

The V call is TRBV19, the J call TRBJ1-5, with TRBD1 identical over 10 bases. J lost 6 bases, V lost 6 bases, and 8 bases had no gene match. There are 15 residues in the CDR3. Looked up from germline, CDR1 is LNHDA and CDR2 is SQIVND (reference sequence). The CDR3 DNA reads TGTGCCAGTAGCCCGGGACAGGGGTTAACTCAGCCCCAGCATTTT. It translates to CASSPGQGLTQPQHF.

The chain recombines TRBV19 with TRBJ1-5; D unclear. V lost 5 bases to trimming and J lost 4 bases, with 18 bases between them. The CDR3 contains 16 residues. Germline V gene data show CDR1 as LNHDA and CDR2 as SQIVND (reference sequence). The CDR3 reads CASSPPGSLSNQPQHF. The CDR3, as DNA: TGTGCCAGTAGTCCCCCGGGATCGTTGTCGAATCAGCCCCAGCATTTT.

A single count supports this clone. This chain connects TRBV18 to TRBJ2-3; 8 bases are shared with TRBD2. The germline V gene encodes CDR1 KGHSH and CDR2 LQKENI. After removal of 1 base from V and 4 bases from J, the junction contained 7 bases not matched to a gene. This CDR3 comprises 16 residues. In DNA, the CDR3 is TGTGCCAGCTCACCACTGAACGGGGGGGCCTCAGATACGCAGTATTTT. This encodes CASSPLNGGASDTQYF.

V is TRBV4-1 and J is TRBJ2-3; the D is unclear. In germline, CDR1 is MGHRA, CDR2 YSYEKL. Trimming shortened V by 1 base and J by 3 bases, and 14 bases separated the two germline ends. CDR3 size: 16 residues. Written as DNA, the CDR3 is TGCGCCAGCAGCCAAGGCGCAGGAAGTTCGACAGATACGCAGTATTTT. This codes for CASSQGAGSSTDTQYF.

This chain uses TRBV9 with TRBJ1-2; a possible D gene is TRBD1 (5 bases). V was cut by 3 bases and J by 2 bases, with 11 bases left in between. The CDR3 runs to 14 residues. CDR1 SGDLS and CDR2 YYNGEE come from the germline V gene. DNA of the CDR3: TGTGCCAGCAGCGGCCAGGACAAGAACTATGGCTACACCTTC. Translated: CASSGQDKNYGYTF.

The chain is built from TRBV11-2 and TRBJ1-2; a weak D match, TRBD1 (5 bases). V lost 1 base and J lost 2, with 11 bases in between. The germline gives CDR1 SGHAT, CDR2 FQNNGV. This CDR3 contains 15 residues. The CDR3 sequence is CASSLGSQGNYGYTF. Written as DNA, the CDR3 is TGTGCCAGCAGCTTAGGCTCCCAGGGAAACTATGGCTACACCTTC.

This chain connects TRBV9 to TRBJ2-7, with unresolved D. Germline assignment: CDR1 SGDLS and CDR2 YYNGEE. The CDR3 is 13 residues long. V gave up 2 bases and J gave up 6 bases, with 12 bases separating them. The chain's CDR3 is CASSVHVASEQYF. CDR3 nucleotide sequence: TGTGCCAGCAGCGTGCATGTCGCGAGCGAGCAGTACTTC.

This clone was counted once. The CDR3: CASSIAAGTNYGYTF. CDR3 DNA: TGTGCCAGTAGTATAGCCGCAGGGACAAACTATGGCTACACCTTC. The chain has TRBV19 and TRBJ1-2, with D possibly TRBD1 on 6 matching bases. Trimming cost V 1 base and J 2 bases, with 11 bases left between them. The CDR3 contains 15 residues. In germline, CDR1 is LNHDA, CDR2 SQIVND (reference sequence).

The chain links TRBV19 to TRBJ1-5; no clear D gene. Germline V gene data show CDR1 as LNHDA and CDR2 as SQIVND (reference sequence). This CDR3 spans 13 amino acids. The V end was cut by 8 bases, the J end by 0 bases, with 8 bases between. The CDR3 sequence: CASQVYSNQPQHF. The CDR3, as DNA: TGTGCCAGTCAGGTTTATAGCAATCAGCCCCAGCATTTT.

The chain carries TRBV27 and TRBJ2-5, with D unclear. Germline-derived CDR1 and CDR2 are MNHEY and SMNVEV (reference sequence). V lost 6 bases to trimming and J lost 1 base, with 15 bases between them. The CDR3 contains 15 residues. CDR3 residues: CASSITVSPQETQYF. The DNA for the CDR3 is TGTGCCAGCAGCATAACTGTAAGCCCCCAAGAGACCCAGTACTTC.

This rearrangement joins TRBV7-2 to TRBJ1-1; D may be TRBD1 (6 bases). Trimming removed 5 bases from V and 1 base from J, with 8 bases in between. Germline V CDR1 and CDR2: SGHTA, FQGNSA. CDR3 length: 13 amino acids. As DNA, the CDR3 is TGTGCCAGCAGCCCACAGGGGAACACTGAAGCTTTCTTT. It codes for CASSPQGNTEAFF.

CDR3 sequence reads: CASSQVLRDYPLEQYF. CDR3 DNA: TGCGCCAGCAGCCAAGTTCTCCGGGACTACCCCTTAGAGCAGTACTTC. The chain combines TRBV4-1 with TRBJ2-7; 7 nucleotides match TRBD2. The CDR3 is made up of 16 amino acids. V was clipped by 1 base and J by 7 bases; unmatched bases: 13. CDR1 and CDR2 from the germline V gene are MGHRA and YSYEKL.

This chain joins TRBV7-6 and TRBJ1-1; 9 nucleotides match TRBD1. The CDR3 length is 15 residues. Germline CDR1 and CDR2: SGHVS and FNYEAQ. V was pared by 0 bases and J by 4 bases, with 3 bases of the junction left unmatched. The CDR3 bases are TGTGCCAGCAGCTTAGCTGGGACAGGGTTCACTGAAGCTTTCTTT. It translates to CASSLAGTGFTEAFF.

This rearrangement joins TRBV10-2 to TRBJ2-1; D is unresolved. Per germline, CDR1 WSHSY and CDR2 SAAADI. This CDR3 region has 16 residues. Trimming shortened V by 5 bases and J by 0 bases, and 14 bases separated the two germline ends. CDR3 DNA sequence: TGCGCCAGCAGTCCCCTCACTATTAGCTCCTACAATGAGCAGTTCTTC. Translated, it gives CASSPLTISSYNEQFF.

The gene calls are TRBV29-1 and TRBJ2-7; unclear D gene. The CDR3 covers 13 residues. CDR1 and CDR2 from the germline V gene are SQVTM and ANQGSEA. V was cut by 5 bases and J by 3 bases, with 14 bases left in between. DNA for the CDR3: TGCAGCGTTCCAGAGACTGGATACTACGAGCAGTACTTC. Protein: CSVPETGYYEQYF.

The chain employs TRBV6-4 and TRBJ2-1, with a tentative D call TRBD1 (7 bases). This CDR3 contains 14 residues. V gave up 2 bases and J gave up 7 bases, with 12 bases separating them. CDR1 MRHNA and CDR2 SNTAGT come from the germline V gene. The DNA of the CDR3 is TGTGCCAGCAGTGACCAGGGGGGCGTAAATGAGCAGTTCTTC. Residues: CASSDQGGVNEQFF.

The V gene is TRBV11-1, the J gene TRBJ1-2, with TRBD1 as a possible D gene (6 bases). The CDR3 contains 15 residues. Trimming pared 2 bases from V and 14 bases from J, leaving 24 bases between. Germline loops: CDR1 SGHAT, CDR2 FQDESV (reference sequence). As DNA, the CDR3 is TGTGCCAGCAGCTTACTCGGGACAATTATGAAGCCGGGGACCTTC. This codes for CASSLLGTIMKPGTF.

V and J are TRBV5-1 and TRBJ1-2, with 9 positions matching TRBD1. V lost 4 bases, J lost 0 bases, and 7 bases stayed unmatched. Germline-derived CDR1 and CDR2 are SGHRS and YFSETQ. This CDR3 region has 16 residues. This CDR3 reads CASSPGTGNTNYGYTF. The CDR3 DNA is TGCGCCAGCAGCCCCGGGACAGGGAATACTAACTATGGCTACACCTTC.

This clone was picked up one time. V and J are TRBV28 and TRBJ1-2; tentative D call: TRBD1 (6 bases). Trimming removed 8 bases from V and 4 bases from J, with 23 bases in between. The CDR3 loop spans 16 amino acids. Germline V CDR1 and CDR2: MDHEN, SYDVKM. The CDR3 bases are TGTGCCAGCCAAATCGGAGCACAGGGCCCGGGCTATGGCTACACCTTC. Translation gives CASQIGAQGPGYGYTF.

The chain joins TRBV5-1 to TRBJ1-6, with 7 bases aligning to TRBD1. V trimming: 1 base; J trimming: 6 bases; junction bases outside the gene matches: 7. From germline, CDR1 is SGHRS and CDR2 YFSETQ. This CDR3 has 16 amino acids. The CDR3 protein is CASSLIQGPSNSPLHF. The CDR3 DNA reads TGCGCCAGCAGCTTGATACAGGGGCCTTCTAATTCACCCCTCCACTTT.

The rearrangement joins TRBV9 to TRBJ1-1; TRBD1 is a possible D gene (5 bases). This CDR3 has 15 amino acids. The ends were cut back, 1 base at V and 0 bases at J, with 10 bases in the middle. CDR1 is SGDLS, CDR2 YYNGEE, per germline. The CDR3 region is CASSVQGGMNTEAFF. CDR3 nucleotide sequence: TGTGCCAGCAGCGTACAGGGAGGGATGAACACTGAAGCTTTCTTT.

The chain has TRBV18 and TRBJ2-2, with a weak D call TRBD1 (6 bases). The germline V gene has CDR1 KGHSH and CDR2 LQKENI. CDR3 size: 14 residues. V lost 6 bases and J 6 bases, leaving 14 bases between the germline ends. CDR3 region: CASSQNRESGELFF. The CDR3 DNA reads TGTGCCAGCTCGCAAAACAGGGAATCCGGGGAGCTGTTTTTT.

This chain links TRBV6-5 with TRBJ1-2, with D maybe TRBD1 (5 bases). V was cut by 2 bases and J by 2 bases, with 9 bases left in between. From germline, CDR1 is MNHEY and CDR2 SVGAGI. The CDR3 totals 14 residues. CDR3 sequence (DNA): TGTGCCAGCAGTTACATGGGGCCCAACTATGGCTACACCTTC. It translates to CASSYMGPNYGYTF.

The V and J genes are TRBV7-2 and TRBJ1-2; 8 positions match TRBD1. Germline trimming cut 2 bases from V and 2 bases from J; bases unmatched to any gene: 16. CDR1 SGHTA and CDR2 FQGNSA come from the germline V gene. The CDR3 runs 19 residues. CDR3 DNA: TGTGCCAGCAGCTTATACGGTGGGGGTACAGGGGGAAGGAACTATGGCTACACCTTC. It specifies CASSLYGGGTGGRNYGYTF.

The V and J genes are TRBV27 and TRBJ2-3; the match to TRBD1 covers 9 bases. The CDR3 has 15 amino acids. Trimming cost V 5 bases and J 2 bases; bases outside gene matches: 5. The germline gives CDR1 MNHEY, CDR2 SMNVEV (reference sequence). CDR3 nucleotides: TGTGCCAGCAGTGCGGGACAGGGATTCACAGATACGCAGTATTTT. As protein: CASSAGQGFTDTQYF.

The V call is TRBV30, the J call TRBJ1-6; 10 nucleotides match TRBD1. Germline trimming cut 3 bases from V and 6 bases from J; bases unmatched to any gene: 5. CDR1 and CDR2 (germline): GTSNPN, SVGIG (reference sequence). The CDR3 has 15 residues. In DNA form, the CDR3 reads TGTGCCTGGAGGGAGACAGGGGGCAGTAATTCACCCCTCCACTTT. Translating gives CAWRETGGSNSPLHF.

The chain has TRBV5-1 and TRBJ1-1, with TRBD1 matching 8 bases. The germline V gene has CDR1 SGHRS and CDR2 YFSETQ. Germline trimming cut 2 bases from V and 1 base from J; bases unmatched to any gene: 4. This CDR3 spans 15 amino acids. In DNA, the CDR3 is TGCGCCAGCAGCTTCTCAGGGGGCGCGAACACTGAAGCTTTCTTT. Protein: CASSFSGGANTEAFF. The variable domain in full, completed from reference TRBV5-1 and TRBJ1-1, reads KAGVTQTPRYLIKTRGQQVTLSCSPISGHRSVSWYQQTPGQGLQFLFEYFSETQRNKGNFPGRFSGRQFSNSRSEMNVSTLELGDSALYLCASSFSGGANTEAFFGQGTRLTVV.